Listed below are T cell receptor beta chains from one sample, sequenced in a study of vaccination effects on CD4 cells after COVID-19. For these TCRs, the target antigens are not known. TCRdb keeps only in-frame clones here, not all; method: immunoSEQ multiplex PCR. The sample has fewer than 40,000 clones; around two thirds are singletons. Sequencing used CD4+ T cells from PBMCs cultured without peptide, obtained after COVID-19 vaccination. The source is a human donor who received a COVID-19 vaccine. CDR3s include the opening cysteine and the closing phenylalanine or tryptophan. A D gene is named only where the DNA matches it firmly. A clone size is listed for some rows: how often the clone was seen (once, few, many), or a class if it is expanded.

clone size,J gene,V gene,D gene,CDR3 protein,CDR3 DNA
.,TRBJ1-2,TRBV20-1,.,CSATDSIGYTF,TGCAGTGCTACAGACTCGATCGGCTACACCTTC
.,TRBJ1-4,TRBV5-5,TRBD1,CASSLGQGSEKLFF,TGTGCCAGCAGCCTCGGACAGGGAAGTGAAAAACTGTTTTTT
once,TRBJ1-1,TRBV29-1,TRBD1,CSVENRGLSTEAFF,TGCAGCGTAGAAAACAGGGGGCTGAGTACTGAAGCTTTCTTT
.,TRBJ1-1,TRBV19,TRBD1,CASSAGQGGWTEAFF,TGTGCCAGTAGTGCCGGACAGGGGGGATGGACTGAAGCTTTCTTT
.,TRBJ2-6,TRBV28,.,CASSPLWRDPSGANVLTF,TGTGCCAGCAGTCCTCTCTGGCGGGACCCCTCTGGGGCCAACGTCCTGACTTTC
.,TRBJ2-6,TRBV3-1/TRBV3-2,.,CASSQGNSGANVLTF,TGTGCCAGCAGCCAAGGGAATTCCGGGGCCAACGTCCTGACTTTC
.,TRBJ1-1,TRBV10-3,TRBD1,CAISDDRDTEAFF,TGTGCCATCAGTGACGACAGGGACACTGAAGCTTTCTTT
few,TRBJ1-2,TRBV11-2,.,CASSPGATFGGYTF,TGTGCCAGCAGTCCAGGGGCGACTTTTGGTGGCTACACCTTC
.,TRBJ2-5,TRBV4-1,TRBD2,CASSHSGRSGETQYF,TGCGCCAGCAGCCATAGCGGGAGGAGCGGGGAGACCCAGTACTTC
.,TRBJ1-1,TRBV5-5,TRBD1,CASSLNRGGYATEAFF,TGTGCCAGCAGCCTTAACAGGGGGGGGTATGCCACTGAAGCTTTCTTT
.,TRBJ1-1,TRBV15,.,CATRYWGRVVETEAFF,TGTGCCACCAGATATTGGGGCAGGGTGGTTGAGACTGAAGCTTTCTTT
.,TRBJ1-3,TRBV4-2,.,CASSQEGTSSGNTIYF,TGTGCCAGCAGCCAAGAGGGGACAAGCTCTGGAAACACCATATATTTT
.,TRBJ1-1,TRBV6-5,.,CASSYRGDAVEAFF,TGTGCCAGCAGTTACAGGGGGGACGCCGTCGAAGCTTTCTTT
once,TRBJ2-1,TRBV9,TRBD2,CASSVAFGLAGNDEQFF,TGTGCCAGCAGCGTAGCTTTCGGACTAGCGGGGAACGATGAGCAGTTCTTC
.,TRBJ2-7,TRBV25-1,.,CASSESSVPSSYEQYF,TGTGCCAGCAGTGAGTCCTCGGTTCCCAGCTCCTACGAGCAGTACTTC
.,TRBJ2-3,TRBV6-5,.,CASSPFGDTQYF,TGTGCCAGCAGTCCTTTTGGGGATACGCAGTATTTT
few,TRBJ2-2,TRBV7-7,.,CASSSWGSTGELFF,TGTGCTAGCAGCTCATGGGGATCCACCGGGGAGCTGTTTTTT
.,TRBJ1-1,TRBV7-2,.,CASSLTRIDTEAFF,TGTGCCAGCAGCTTAACTAGGATAGACACTGAAGCTTTCTTT
once,TRBJ1-2,TRBV7-9,.,CASSAGGGQRFSNYGYTF,TGTGCCAGCAGCGCCGGTGGCGGTCAGAGATTTTCTAACTATGGCTACACCTTC
.,TRBJ1-3,TRBV29-1,.,CSVPDLSSGNTIYF,TGCAGCGTTCCCGACCTGAGCTCTGGAAACACCATATATTTT
.,TRBJ1-1,TRBV9,.,CASSADRQNTEAFF,TGTGCCAGCAGCGCGGACCGACAGAACACTGAAGCTTTCTTT
few,TRBJ2-3,TRBV9,.,CASSVSGTSTDTQYF,TGTGCCAGCAGCGTGTCCGGGACGAGCACAGATACGCAGTATTTT
.,TRBJ1-6,TRBV13,.,CASSLRGPQVTPLHF,TGTGCCAGCAGCCTCCGTGGTCCTCAGGTAACACCCCTCCACTTT
.,TRBJ1-2,TRBV18,TRBD1,CASSPSRGGSYGYTF,TGTGCCAGCTCACCATCTAGAGGGGGCAGCTATGGCTACACCTTC
.,TRBJ1-3,TRBV30,.,CAWSLPRGTSGNTIYF,TGTGCCTGGAGTCTCCCTCGGGGGACCTCTGGAAACACCATATATTTT
.,TRBJ2-5,TRBV5-1,.,CASSLGSQQETQYF,TGCGCCAGCAGCCTAGGGTCCCAACAAGAGACCCAGTACTTC
.,TRBJ2-3,TRBV6-2/TRBV6-3,.,CASSYSKIRLPTDTQYF,TGTGCCAGCAGTTACTCGAAGATTCGTCTCCCCACAGATACGCAGTATTTT
few,TRBJ1-5,TRBV3-1/TRBV3-2,.,CASSLSGRQDKHF,TGTGCCAGCAGCCTCTCCGGGCGACAAGATAAGCATTTT
.,TRBJ1-2,TRBV28,.,CASSIPGNIENYGYTF,TGTGCCAGCAGTATTCCGGGCAATATCGAAAACTATGGCTACACCTTC
.,TRBJ1-2,TRBV2,.,CASSARTAVRGYTF,TGTGCCAGCAGTGCCCGGACAGCCGTGAGGGGCTACACCTTC
.,TRBJ1-1,TRBV10-3,.,CAISESRARENTEAFF,TGTGCCATCAGTGAGTCACGCGCCCGGGAGAACACTGAAGCTTTCTTT
.,TRBJ1-5,TRBV19,TRBD1,CASGLPGQGNQPQHF,TGTGCCAGTGGACTCCCGGGACAGGGGAACCAGCCCCAGCATTTT
.,TRBJ2-7,TRBV2,.,CASSSDRTSYEQYF,TGTGCCAGCAGTTCCGACAGGACTTCCTACGAGCAGTACTTC
.,TRBJ1-2,TRBV28,.,CATPLRRGYGYTF,TGTGCCACCCCCCTTCGGAGGGGCTATGGCTACACCTTC
.,TRBJ2-2,TRBV11-2,TRBD1,CASSEGASNTGELFF,TGTGCCAGCAGCGAGGGGGCCTCGAACACCGGGGAGCTGTTTTTT
few,TRBJ1-6,TRBV30,.,CACQPPSGGLYNSPLHF,TGTGCCTGCCAACCCCCCTCGGGGGGGCTTTATAATTCACCCCTCCACTTT
.,TRBJ2-1,TRBV19,TRBD2,CASSAGLAGGRNEQFF,TGTGCCAGTAGTGCCGGACTAGCGGGGGGGCGGAATGAGCAGTTCTTC
.,TRBJ1-6,TRBV3-1/TRBV3-2,.,CASSPGHLTLHF,TGTGCCAGCAGTCCGGGACATCTTACCCTCCACTTT
.,TRBJ1-1,TRBV30,.,CAWILQGPIHAFF,TGTGCCTGGATACTTCAGGGGCCTATTCATGCTTTCTTT
.,TRBJ2-7,TRBV4-1,.,CASSYRVGGYEQYF,TGCGCCAGCAGCTACAGGGTGGGGGGCTACGAGCAGTACTTC
.,TRBJ2-7,TRBV6-1,TRBD1,CASSDRDRGHYEQYF,TGTGCCAGCAGTGACCGGGACAGGGGCCACTACGAGCAGTACTTC
.,TRBJ1-5,TRBV3-1/TRBV3-2,.,CASSPGPYSNQPQHF,TGTGCCAGCAGCCCCGGACCTTATAGCAATCAGCCCCAGCATTTT
.,TRBJ2-1,TRBV11-3,TRBD2,CASSLDSGRRGVNEQFF,TGTGCCAGCAGCTTAGACTCCGGGAGGAGAGGTGTCAATGAGCAGTTCTTC
.,TRBJ2-1,TRBV18,TRBD2,CASSPGLAGVFYNEQFF,TGTGCCAGCTCACCAGGACTAGCGGGAGTGTTCTACAATGAGCAGTTCTTC
.,TRBJ1-5,TRBV5-1,TRBD1,CASSLRPGGGNQPQHF,TGCGCCAGCAGCTTGAGGCCAGGGGGCGGTAATCAGCCCCAGCATTTT
.,TRBJ2-3,TRBV6-6,.,CASSYRRGTDTQYF,TGTGCCAGCAGTTACAGACGAGGCACAGATACGCAGTATTTT
once,TRBJ1-1,TRBV13,.,CASSLEVGVAFF,TGTGCCAGCAGCTTAGAGGTTGGGGTAGCTTTCTTT
.,TRBJ2-1,TRBV11-2,.,CASSPADNEQFF,TGTGCCAGCAGCCCTGCGGATAATGAGCAGTTCTTC
.,TRBJ2-7,TRBV10-3,.,CAISGRVQHYEQYF,TGTGCCATCAGTGGTCGGGTCCAGCACTACGAGCAGTACTTC
few,TRBJ1-1,TRBV7-3,.,CASSARGQPEAFF,TGTGCCAGCAGTGCCCGGGGACAACCTGAAGCTTTCTTT
.,TRBJ2-1,TRBV30,.,CACSLTTYNEQFF,TGTGCCTGTTCCCTAACGACCTACAATGAGCAGTTCTTC